These 16 T cell receptor beta chains originate from one sample sequenced in a study of CXCR3-negative and CXCR3-positive naive CD8 T cells. Points from the study as a whole: Hydrophobicity of TRB CDR3s was greater in CXCR3-positive naive cells than in CXCR3-negative naive cells.

Their antigens are not known. The libraries of TRB cDNA were prepared using 5' RACE with UMI labels. TCRdb re-called the 5' RACE reads, yielding one record per CDR3 amino acid sequence without DNA. This sample's table reports about 120,000 distinct CDR3 sequences. Sequenced input: naive CXCR3+ CD8+ T cells from blood. Subset: CD45RO-CCR7+CD27+CD95- naive CD8+ T cells expressing CXCR3 (TNR3+). These receptors all stem from a human donor in good health. Some clones in this sample may be carry-over from other donors' samples.

The chain is built from TRBV12-3 or TRBV12-4 and TRBJ2-1; with no DNA, the TCRdb D assignment of TRBD1 cannot be verified. CDR3 length equals 12 residues. The CDR3 here is CASSPETVNRFF.

The chain combines TRBV5-5 with TRBJ2-7; TCRdb designates TRBD2, a call that cannot be tested without DNA. This CDR3 has 15 residues. The germline gives CDR1 SGHKS, CDR2 YYEKEE (reference sequence). CDR3 amino acids: CASSFPAGGFYEQYF.

The V and J genes are TRBV7-9 and TRBJ1-4; TCRdb lists TRBD1, though no DNA is available to test this call. Looked up from germline, CDR1 is SEHNR and CDR2 is FQNEAQ (reference sequence). This CDR3 spans 16 amino acids. This chain's CDR3 is CASSLIVRGGDEKLFF.

V is TRBV6-1 and J is TRBJ1-1; TCRdb reports TRBD1, a call that lacks DNA to check it against. The CDR3 consists of 13 residues. CDR1 is MNHNS and CDR2 is SASEGT in the germline V gene. The CDR3: CASTEGHYTEAFF.

The chain combines TRBV5-1 with TRBJ2-3. Germline values: CDR1 SGHRS, CDR2 YFSETQ. The CDR3 is made up of 15 amino acids. This chain's CDR3 is CASSLVTGSRDTQYF.

The rearrangement uses TRBV6-2 or TRBV6-3 and TRBJ2-7; TCRdb gives TRBD1 as the D gene, but with no DNA this cannot be confirmed. The germline V gene encodes CDR1 MNHEY and CDR2 SVGEGT. The CDR3 sequence is 13 residues long. CDR3 amino acids: CASSYDRGGEQYF.

The chain employs TRBV29-1 and TRBJ2-1; TCRdb's assignment of TRBD2 cannot be checked, as there is no DNA. Germline CDR1 SQVTM, CDR2 ANQGSEA. CDR3 length: 18 amino acids. The CDR3 loop reads CSVDLSGREAAFRNEQFF.

The chain combines TRBV27 with TRBJ2-7; lacking DNA, the TRBD1 call made by TCRdb goes unchecked. Germline V gives CDR1 MNHEY, CDR2 SMNVEV (reference sequence). CDR3 size: 14 residues. CDR3 sequence reads: CASGMGQGVYEQYF.

This chain connects TRBV7-8 to TRBJ1-5; TCRdb indicates TRBD1, and absent DNA this call remains unverified. The CDR3 is 15 residues long. The germline CDR1 and CDR2 sequences are SGHVS and FQNEAQ. CDR3 protein: CASSPGRWGDQPQHF.

This chain uses TRBV28 with TRBJ2-4; TCRdb designates TRBD2, a call that cannot be tested without DNA. The CDR3 covers 15 residues. Germline V gene sequence: CDR1 MDHEN, CDR2 SYDVKM. The CDR3 region is CASSLAGGQENIQYF.

J is TRBJ2-3 and V is TRBV28; TCRdb names TRBD2, which stays unverified in the absence of DNA. The CDR3 runs to 16 residues. CDR1 and CDR2 from the germline V gene are MDHEN and SYDVKM. The CDR3 reads CASSFFPAGDTDTQYF.

This chain joins TRBV4-2 and TRBJ1-4. The CDR3 is made up of 12 amino acids. Per germline, CDR1 LGHNA and CDR2 YNFKEQ. CDR3 region: CASSLDGEKLFF.

V gene TRBV6-6 combines with J gene TRBJ2-7; TCRdb reports TRBD1, a call that lacks DNA to check it against. Germline CDR1 MNHNY, CDR2 SVGAGI (reference sequence). There are 15 residues in the CDR3. The CDR3 loop reads CASTAWTGGSYEQYF.

V is TRBV6-5 and J is TRBJ2-1; TCRdb picks TRBD2, but there is no DNA to check that call. CDR3 length equals 16 residues. Looked up from germline, CDR1 is MNHEY and CDR2 is SVGAGI. The CDR3 sequence is CASSLLAGAPLNEQFF.

The chain has TRBV2 and TRBJ2-7; TCRdb lists TRBD1, though no DNA is available to test this call. This CDR3 is 13 amino acids long. The germline CDR1 and CDR2 sequences are SNHLY and FYNNEI. The CDR3 loop is CASSDYRGDEQYF.

This CDR3 reads CASSPTPGSGGGYTF. The chain couples TRBV5-1 to TRBJ1-2; the D call of TRBD1 rests on TCRdb alone, since no DNA is present to check it. CDR1 is SGHRS, CDR2 YFSETQ, per germline. The CDR3 has 15 amino acids.